The 17 T cell receptor beta chains given below trace back to one sample, sequenced in a study of blood T cell repertoires in COVID-19. Data came from immunoSEQ multiplex PCR; TCRdb stores just in-frame clones and leaves some out. Among 150,000 to 200,000 clones listed, around 84% were seen once. The sequenced material came from peripheral blood. Source of these receptors: a man aged 50 to 59 with active or convalescent COVID-19.

This clone was counted once. For the CDR3, the DNA is TGTGCCATTAAGACTCAGGGAAACAATGAGCAGTTCTTC. It yields the protein CAIKTQGNNEQFF. J is TRBJ2-1 and V is TRBV10-3, with a weak D call TRBD1 (5 bases). V was shortened by 9 bases and J by 5 bases, with 14 bases between the two germline ends. This CDR3 region has 13 residues. Looked up from germline, CDR1 is ENHRY and CDR2 is SYGVKD.

The gene calls are TRBV3-1 (or the pseudogene TRBV3-2) and TRBJ1-6; D not resolved. The CDR3 runs 15 residues. V was pared by 0 bases and J by 10 bases, with 13 bases between. Germline lookup yields CDR1 LGHDT and CDR2 YNNKEL (reference sequence). CDR3 region: CASSQDSRVGSPLHF. The DNA of the CDR3 is TGTGCCAGCAGCCAAGATTCGAGGGTGGGCTCACCCCTCCACTTT.

This clone was seen a single time. This sequence joins TRBV7-2 and TRBJ1-2; D gene unclear. Looked up from germline, CDR1 is SGHTA and CDR2 is FQGNSA. The length of the CDR3 is 15 residues. The V end lost 3 bases, the J end lost 3 bases, and 14 bases lay between the germline ends. Here the CDR3 reads CASSFPGRPDYGYTF. As DNA, the CDR3 is TGTGCCAGCAGCTTCCCCGGGAGACCGGACTATGGCTACACCTTC.

The CDR3 reads CASSPGTGANYGYTF. In nucleotides, the CDR3 is TGTGCCAGTAGTCCCGGGACGGGAGCTAACTATGGCTACACCTTC. The chain uses TRBV19 and TRBJ1-2; TRBD1 might be the D (5 bases). CDR3 size: 15 residues. Deletions cut 5 bases from V and 0 bases from J, with 13 bases between. Germline V gene lookup returns CDR1 LNHDA and CDR2 SQIVND (reference sequence). Variable domain in full (rest from reference TRBV19 and TRBJ1-2): DGGITQSPKYLFRKEGQNVTLSCEQNLNHDAMYWYRQDPGQGLRLIYYSQIVNDFQKGDIAEGYSVSREKKESFPLTVTSAQKNPTAFYLCASSPGTGANYGYTFGSGTRLTVV.

This chain links TRBV5-8 with TRBJ2-5; tentatively, D is TRBD2 (5 bases). The CDR3 spans 16 residues. V dropped 0 bases and J dropped 5 bases, with 17 bases sitting between them. Germline CDR1 and CDR2: SGHTS and YDEGEE. The CDR3 DNA reads as TGTGCCAGCAGCTTGGGGATCCTCGTCGGGGAGGAGACCCAGTACTTC. Translation: CASSLGILVGEETQYF.

The chain recombines TRBV19 with TRBJ1-1; 7 nucleotides agree with TRBD1. There are 12 residues in the CDR3. Germline CDR1 and CDR2: LNHDA and SQIVND (reference sequence). With V trimmed by 4 bases and J by 10 bases, 6 bases remained unmatched. CDR3 region: CASSNRGGRAFF. CDR3 bases: TGTGCCAGTAGTAACAGGGGAGGAAGAGCTTTCTTT.

This rearrangement joins TRBV11-3 to TRBJ2-1; D gene uncertain. V was clipped by 5 bases and J by 5 bases, with 4 bases between them. CDR1 and CDR2 from the germline V gene are SGHNT and YENEEA. The CDR3 has 11 residues. CDR3 sequence: CASSRDNEQFF. In DNA form, the CDR3 reads TGTGCCAGCAGCCGAGACAATGAGCAGTTCTTC.

This chain uses TRBV18 with TRBJ1-2; maybe TRBD1 (5 bases). The CDR3 runs to 13 residues. The V gene lost 1 base and the J gene lost 6 bases, with 9 bases spanning the gap. The V gene's germline CDR1 is KGHSH and CDR2 LQKENI. This CDR3 reads CASSPLKQDGYTF. As DNA, the CDR3 is TGTGCCAGCTCACCACTCAAACAGGATGGCTACACCTTC.

The V call is TRBV10-3, the J call TRBJ2-6; the match to TRBD1 covers 8 bases. The V and J ends lost 9 bases and 1 base, in that order; junction bases with no gene match: 5. The CDR3 runs 15 residues. Germline assignment: CDR1 ENHRY and CDR2 SYGVKD. As DNA, the CDR3 is TGTGCCATTGGGACAGGACGGTCTGGGGCCAACGTCCTGACTTTC. The encoded protein is CAIGTGRSGANVLTF.

This chain joins TRBV6-5 and TRBJ1-3, with D unresolved. CDR3 length: 15 residues. CDR1 MNHEY and CDR2 SVGAGI come from the germline V gene. Trimming pared 5 bases from V and 2 bases from J, leaving 13 bases between. This CDR3 is CASSPRSETGNTIYF. CDR3 in DNA: TGTGCCAGCAGTCCCCGGAGCGAAACTGGAAACACCATATATTTT.

V gene TRBV19 combines with J gene TRBJ2-2; TRBD2 aligns across 10 bases. Germline V CDR1 and CDR2: LNHDA, SQIVND (reference sequence). This CDR3 is built from 16 residues. V lost 4 bases, J lost 4 bases, and 6 bases stayed unmatched. CDR3 nucleotide sequence: TGTGCCAGTAGTAAACAGCGGGAGGGCCTCACCGGGGAGCTGTTTTTT. This codes for CASSKQREGLTGELFF.

The sample holds one count of this clone. This chain uses TRBV7-3 with TRBJ1-6; D ambiguous. This CDR3 is built from 13 residues. Germline V gives CDR1 SGHTA, CDR2 FQGTGA. V was cut by 4 bases and J by 6 bases, with 7 bases left in between. Here the CDR3 DNA reads TGTGCCAGCAGCTCCATGGCTAATTCACCCCTCCACTTT. This codes for CASSSMANSPLHF.

The chain combines TRBV7-8 with TRBJ2-2; D is perhaps TRBD1 (7 bases). Germline V gives CDR1 SGHVS, CDR2 FQNEAQ. Trimming removed 4 bases from V and 4 bases from J, with 13 bases in between. The CDR3 covers 15 residues. The CDR3 loop reads CASSSRQGGTGELFF. Written as DNA, the CDR3 is TGTGCCAGCAGCTCCCGACAGGGAGGCACCGGGGAGCTGTTTTTT.

The rearrangement joins TRBV4-3 to TRBJ2-2; 10 nucleotides line up with TRBD2. The junction had 6 bases not matched to a gene; V was cut back by 1 base and J by 7 bases. CDR1 is LGHNA, CDR2 YSLEER, per germline. The CDR3 is made up of 16 amino acids. DNA of the CDR3: TGCGCCAGCAGCCAAGTGGGACTAGCGTTCGTCGGGGAGCTGTTTTTT. As protein: CASSQVGLAFVGELFF.

J is TRBJ2-3 and V is TRBV11-2, with 8 nucleotides matching TRBD1. The CDR3 runs 16 residues. Germline V gene lookup returns CDR1 SGHAT and CDR2 FQNNGV. The V gene end was trimmed by 5 bases and the J gene end by 4 bases; junction bases not matched to a gene: 11. The CDR3 DNA reads TGTGCCAGCAGCCCCACCGGGACAGGCGTCCCAGATACGCAGTATTTT. The encoded protein is CASSPTGTGVPDTQYF.

The chain has TRBV11-2 and TRBJ2-3; tentative D call: TRBD1 (5 bases). This CDR3 region has 14 residues. In germline, CDR1 is SGHAT, CDR2 FQNNGV. V was pared by 1 base and J by 5 bases, with 10 bases between. In DNA form, the CDR3 reads TGTGCCAGCAGCTTAGTCCAGGGTTTAGATACGCAGTATTTT. Translating gives CASSLVQGLDTQYF. Looking up the rest from reference TRBV11-2 and TRBJ2-3 gives the full variable domain: EAGVAQSPRYKIIEKRQSVAFWCNPISGHATLYWYQQILGQGPKLLIQFQNNGVVDDSQLPKDRFSAERLKGVDSTLKIQPAKLEDSAVYLCASSLVQGLDTQYFGPGTRLTVL.

This chain uses TRBV19 with TRBJ1-6; possibly TRBD1 for D (5 bases). CDR1 is LNHDA, CDR2 SQIVND, per germline (reference sequence). This CDR3 contains 13 residues. Between the trimmed V and J ends, which lost 7 bases and 7 bases, there was a span of 11 bases. CDR3 sequence: CASTPRQNSPLHF. DNA for the CDR3: TGTGCCAGTACCCCGAGACAGAATTCACCCCTCCACTTT.